These 17 T cell receptor beta chains share one sample of origin, sequenced in a study of T cells in Graves' hyperthyroidism and ophthalmopathy. TCR beta CDR3 sequences were amplified from RNA transcripts. HTBI primers were employed in a first-round RT-PCR of the TCR CDR3. TCRdb re-called the multiplex PCR reads with MiXCR, one entry per CDR3 protein. This sample has around 300,000 distinct CDR3 sequences, with 15% to 20% found just once. Sequencing used blood. All receptors derive from a man over 45 with Graves' ophthalmopathy.

V gene TRBV19 combines with J gene TRBJ2-3; 11 bases align to TRBD2. The CDR3 has 15 residues. Trimming cost V 5 bases and J 2 bases; bases outside gene matches: 3. In germline, CDR1 is LNHDA, CDR2 SQIVND (reference sequence). The CDR3 protein is CASSGLAGNTDTQYF. CDR3 sequence (DNA): TGTGCCAGTAGTGGACTAGCGGGTAACACAGATACGCAGTATTTT.

This chain joins TRBV14 and TRBJ2-3; 10 nucleotides agree with TRBD2. This CDR3 has 17 residues. Trimming removed 4 bases from V and 4 bases from J; junction bases left unmatched: 11. Germline V gene sequence: CDR1 SGHDN, CDR2 FVKESK. For the CDR3, the DNA is TGTGCCAGCAGCCCTAGGACTAGCGGCCTAGAGGCAGATACGCAGTATTTT. Encoded protein: CASSPRTSGLEADTQYF.

This clonotype was seen ten or more times. The CDR3 DNA follows: TGTGCCAGCAGTGAGACACGGGGTGGCTACACCTTC. The encoded protein is CASSETRGGYTF. The chain uses TRBV28 and TRBJ1-2, with unresolved D. The CDR3 has 12 amino acids. The V end was cut by 5 bases, the J end by 7 bases, with 11 bases between. In germline, CDR1 is MDHEN, CDR2 SYDVKM.

The rearrangement joins TRBV5-1 to TRBJ2-6; 8 bases line up with TRBD1. With 6 bases clipped from V and 0 bases from J, the junction kept 14 bases outside the gene matches. This CDR3 region has 19 residues. Germline lookup yields CDR1 SGHRS and CDR2 YFSETQ. The CDR3 DNA sequence: TGCGCCAGCAAAATGACGGGACAGGATAATTACTCTGGGGCCAACGTCCTGACTTTC. This sequence encodes CASKMTGQDNYSGANVLTF.

This clonotype has at least ten counts. The chain recombines TRBV2 with TRBJ2-5; the D gene could be TRBD1 or TRBD2 (6 bases each). V lost 3 bases and J lost 3, with 14 bases in between. The CDR3 consists of 15 residues. Germline-derived CDR1 and CDR2 are SNHLY and FYNNEI. The CDR3 bases are TGTGCCAGCAGTGACATCCCGGGGGCCAAAGAGACCCAGTACTTC. The encoded protein is CASSDIPGAKETQYF.

This chain joins TRBV20-1 and TRBJ1-6; TRBD1 is a possible D gene (5 bases). The CDR3 loop spans 14 amino acids. Trimming removed 3 bases at V and 13 bases at J, with 19 bases between. Germline loops: CDR1 DFQATT, CDR2 SNEGSKA (reference sequence). The DNA of the CDR3 is TGCAGTGCTAGGCTTCAGGGCGGGTCTTCCCCCCTCCACTTT. Translating it yields CSARLQGGSSPLHF.

This clonotype was seen at least ten times. The rearrangement uses TRBV27 and TRBJ1-1, with unresolved D. V was pared by 2 bases and J by 6 bases, with 13 bases between. From germline, CDR1 is MNHEY and CDR2 SMNVEV (reference sequence). The length of the CDR3 is 14 residues. CDR3 DNA: TGTGCCAGCAGTTTAGAGGGCGTTTTGGCTGAAGCTTTCTTT. This translates into CASSLEGVLAEAFF.

The chain has TRBV29-1 and TRBJ1-3; D is unresolved. The CDR3 sequence is 14 residues long. CDR1 and CDR2 (germline): SQVTM, ANQGSEA. Trimming removed 5 bases at V and 2 bases at J, with 13 bases between. The CDR3 protein is CSVRKDGTGNTIYF. The CDR3 bases are TGCAGCGTTCGGAAGGACGGAACTGGAAACACCATATATTTT.

This clonotype showed up many times. The V and J genes are TRBV29-1 and TRBJ1-1; 7 bases match TRBD1. This CDR3 spans 14 amino acids. Germline V lookup: CDR1 SQVTM, CDR2 ANQGSEA. J lost 4 bases, V lost 6 bases, and 11 bases had no gene match. CDR3 residues: CSVATGAIGTEAFF. Here the CDR3 DNA reads TGCAGCGTCGCAACAGGGGCGATTGGCACTGAAGCTTTCTTT.

This clonotype was observed many times. The chain uses TRBV7-8 and TRBJ2-3; 7 bases fit TRBD2. V shed 4 bases and J 3 bases; nucleotides not matched to a gene: 10. The CDR3 extends over 16 amino acids. CDR1 is SGHVS, CDR2 FQNEAQ, per germline. Written as DNA, the CDR3 is TGTGCCAGCAGCTACCGTCTGGCGGGAGATACAGATACGCAGTATTTT. Translating gives CASSYRLAGDTDTQYF.

This clonotype was seen only a few times. The chain employs TRBV11-3 and TRBJ1-6; D perhaps matches TRBD1 (6 bases). CDR1 SGHNT and CDR2 YENEEA come from the germline V gene. The V and J ends lost 3 bases and 9 bases respectively, with 9 bases between them. This CDR3 has 13 residues. The CDR3 here is CASSLQGTSPLHF. In DNA, the CDR3 is TGTGCCAGCAGCTTGCAGGGGACTTCACCCCTCCACTTT. The full variable domain, its missing parts supplied by reference TRBV11-3 and TRBJ1-6, is EAGVVQSPRYKIIEKKQPVAFWCNPISGHNTLYWYLQNLGQGPELLIRYENEEAVDDSQLPKDRFSAERLKGVDSTLKIQPAELGDSAVYLCASSLQGTSPLHFGNGTRLTVT.

The chain uses TRBV9 and TRBJ2-7; 8 bases map to TRBD2. Unmatched junction bases numbered 5, after V lost 0 bases and J lost 6 bases. Germline loops: CDR1 SGDLS, CDR2 YYNGEE. The CDR3 covers 14 residues. This CDR3 reads CASSVDSGALEQYF. The CDR3 DNA sequence: TGTGCCAGCAGCGTAGATAGCGGGGCCCTCGAGCAGTACTTC.

In this sample, this clonotype turned up many times. V usage is TRBV20-1 and J usage is TRBJ2-5; 11 bases are a match to TRBD2. The CDR3 has 15 residues. Per germline, CDR1 DFQATT and CDR2 SNEGSKA (reference sequence). V gave up 2 bases and J gave up 5 bases; unmatched junction bases: 7. This chain's CDR3 is CSARPSASGRETQYF. In DNA, the CDR3 is TGCAGTGCTAGACCATCCGCTAGCGGGAGGGAGACCCAGTACTTC.

This clonotype was detected many times. This rearrangement joins TRBV24-1 to TRBJ2-1; 9 bases align to TRBD2. CDR1 KGHDR and CDR2 SFDVKD come from the germline V gene. The V gene end was trimmed by 4 bases and the J gene end by 6 bases; junction bases not matched to a gene: 12. This CDR3 is built from 17 residues. This chain's CDR3 is CATSDPIYSGSPNEQFF. The CDR3 coding sequence is TGTGCCACCAGTGACCCCATCTATAGCGGGAGTCCCAATGAGCAGTTCTTC.

V gene TRBV12-3 or TRBV12-4 combines with J gene TRBJ2-3; 12 bases fit TRBD2. The CDR3 has 16 amino acids. With V trimmed by 5 bases and J by 5 bases, 8 bases remained unmatched. The CDR3 protein is CASSTRLAGVGDTQYF. DNA of the CDR3: TGTGCCAGCAGTACCCGACTAGCGGGAGTAGGAGATACGCAGTATTTT.

The V and J genes are TRBV10-3 and TRBJ2-1, with no clear D. The CDR3 contains 13 residues. Germline V gives CDR1 ENHRY, CDR2 SYGVKD. With 8 bases removed from V and 9 bases from J, the gap between germline ends came to 17 bases. CDR3 residues: CAIARNQPGEQFF. As DNA, the CDR3 is TGTGCCATCGCTCGCAACCAACCGGGTGAGCAGTTCTTC.

This clonotype showed up just a few times. The rearrangement joins TRBV9 to TRBJ2-1, with unresolved D. Germline V lookup: CDR1 SGDLS, CDR2 YYNGEE. Trimming took 3 bases from V and 2 from J, leaving 9 bases between them. The length of the CDR3 is 14 residues. Here the CDR3 reads CASSETRAYNEQFF. CDR3 coding DNA: TGTGCCAGCAGCGAGACCCGGGCCTACAATGAGCAGTTCTTC.